A selection of T cell receptor beta chains follows, all from one sample in a study of blood T cells in healthy people across ages. MiXCR, run by TCRdb on the 5' RACE reads, gives a single entry per CDR3 protein. The sample has about a million distinct CDR3 sequences, 30% to 40% seen once. The sequencing input was blood. All receptors derive from a man aged 18 to 29 in good health. CDR3s include the opening cysteine and the closing phenylalanine or tryptophan. D genes are given only for firm matches. Expanded clones get a size class; other rows say once, few or many, or leave the size out.

V gene	J gene	D gene	clone size	CDR3 protein	CDR3 DNA
TRBV11-2	TRBJ1-2	NA	NA	CASSLAPGVAYGYTF	TGTGCCAGCAGCTTAGCTCCGGGGGTGGCCTATGGCTACACCTTC
TRBV20-1	TRBJ1-2	NA	NA	CSAKDRNYGYTF	TGCAGTGCTAAGGACAGAAACTATGGCTACACCTTC
TRBV4-3	TRBJ2-1	NA	NA	CASSQDGGTDWETQFF	TGCGCCAGCAGCCAAGATGGCGGGACAGATTGGGAGACCCAGTTCTTC
TRBV7-9	TRBJ2-7	NA	NA	CASTDLPSYNEQYF	TGTGCCAGCACAGACTTGCCGTCCTACAATGAGCAGTACTTC
TRBV20-1	TRBJ1-6	NA	NA	CSASSRAPNSPLHF	TGCAGTGCTAGTAGCAGGGCGCCCAATTCACCCCTCCACTTT
TRBV6-5	TRBJ1-2	NA	few	CASSYGAALANYGYTF	TGTGCCAGCAGTTACGGGGCAGCTTTAGCTAACTATGGCTACACCTTC
TRBV4-3	TRBJ2-1	TRBD2	many	CASSQSGTSGYNEQFF	TGTGCCAGCAGCCAAAGTGGGACTAGCGGGTACAATGAGCAGTTCTTC
TRBV20-1	TRBJ2-1	NA	NA	CSAKRFFYNEQFF	TGCAGTGCTAAGCGATTCTTCTACAATGAGCAGTTCTTC
TRBV27	TRBJ1-5	NA	NA	CASSSQDMASNQPQHF	TGTGCCAGCAGTTCCCAGGACATGGCTAGCAATCAGCCCCAGCATTTT
TRBV4-2	TRBJ2-5	NA	NA	CASSQEHGTSRALFQETQYF	TGTGCCAGCAGCCAAGAACATGGGACATCCCGAGCCCTCTTCCAAGAGACCCAGTACTTC
TRBV20-1	TRBJ2-5	NA	few	CSARRDEQYF	TGCAGTGCTAGGAGGGATGAGCAGTACTTC
TRBV7-2	TRBJ1-4	TRBD1	few	CATSVSGQGISGEDNEKLFF	TGTGCCACCTCTGTTTCGGGACAGGGGATTTCGGGAGAAGATAATGAAAAACTGTTTTTT
TRBV2	TRBJ2-2	TRBD2	NA	CASRKGLAGVTGELFF	TGTGCCAGCAGGAAGGGACTAGCGGGGGTAACCGGGGAGCTGTTTTTT
TRBV29-1	TRBJ1-2	NA	NA	CSVEVDRLDYGYTF	TGCAGCGTTGAAGTGGACAGACTAGACTATGGCTACACCTTC
TRBV5-1	TRBJ2-1	TRBD2	many	CASTSGAGGEQFF	TGCGCCAGTACTAGCGGGGCCGGTGGTGAGCAGTTCTTC
TRBV15	TRBJ1-1	NA	few	CATRRDQLDTEAFF	TGTGCCACCAGGCGAGACCAGTTGGACACTGAAGCTTTCTTT
TRBV20-1	TRBJ2-3	NA	NA	CSADPQETDTQYF	TGCAGTGCAGACCCACAGGAGACAGATACGCAGTATTTT
TRBV6-2/TRBV6-3	TRBJ2-1	NA	NA	CASRRGGPNEQFF	TGTGCCAGCAGAAGGGGGGGGCCCAATGAGCAGTTCTTC
TRBV18	TRBJ2-7	NA	few	CASSRQANEQYF	TGTGCCAGCTCACGACAGGCCAACGAGCAGTACTTC
TRBV7-2	TRBJ2-5	NA	NA	CASSLPSRPETQYF	TGTGCCAGCAGCTTACCCTCTAGACCCGAGACCCAGTACTTC
TRBV9	TRBJ2-3	NA	few	CASSVEADRGDTQYF	TGTGCCAGCAGCGTAGAAGCAGATCGGGGAGATACGCAGTATTTT
TRBV7-9	TRBJ2-1	NA	NA	CASSRRISSYNEQFF	TGTGCCAGCAGCCGAAGGATTTCCTCCTACAATGAGCAGTTCTTC
TRBV5-6	TRBJ1-4	TRBD1	few	CASSYPTGDEEKLFF	TGTGCCAGCAGCTACCCGACAGGGGATGAGGAAAAACTGTTTTTT
TRBV7-9	TRBJ2-1	NA	NA	CASNRTDPSYNEQFF	TGTGCCAGCAACCGGACGGATCCTTCCTACAATGAGCAGTTCTTC
TRBV29-1	TRBJ1-2	NA	NA	CSVPRQNYSYTF	TGCAGCGTTCCGAGACAGAACTATAGCTACACCTTC
TRBV10-3	TRBJ1-5	NA	few	CASHGDSNQPQHF	TGTGCCTCCCACGGGGATAGCAATCAGCCCCAGCATTTT
TRBV3-1	TRBJ2-1	NA	few	CASSPFRAQTTTEQFF	TGTGCCAGCAGCCCGTTCCGGGCACAAACTACCACTGAGCAGTTCTTC
TRBV7-8	TRBJ1-1	NA	NA	CASSLARVRTEAFF	TGTGCCAGCAGCTTAGCCAGGGTGAGGACTGAAGCTTTCTTT
TRBV2	TRBJ1-1	NA	NA	CASSEAGPRGTEAFF	TGTGCCAGCAGCGAAGCCGGCCCCAGGGGCACTGAAGCTTTCTTT
TRBV6-5	TRBJ2-5	NA	NA	CASRRSPSVETQYF	TGTGCCAGCAGACGCTCCCCTAGCGTAGAGACCCAGTACTTC
TRBV20-1	TRBJ2-3	TRBD2	few	CSARGGSSGGWTDTQYF	TGCAGTGCTAGAGGGGGGAGTAGCGGGGGATGGACAGATACGCAGTATTTT
TRBV6-2/TRBV6-3	TRBJ1-5	TRBD1	NA	CASSYETGTGDDQPQHF	TGTGCCAGCAGTTACGAGACCGGGACAGGGGACGATCAGCCCCAGCATTTT
TRBV2	TRBJ2-1	NA	NA	CASSGGLYEQFF	TGTGCCAGCAGTGGAGGACTGTATGAGCAGTTCTTC
TRBV4-1	TRBJ1-2	NA	few	CASSQEWRTNYGYTF	TGCGCCAGCAGCCAAGAATGGCGAACTAACTATGGCTACACCTTC
TRBV5-1	TRBJ1-6	NA	NA	CASSLDRNPSPLHF	TGCGCCAGCAGCTTGGACAGGAATCCTTCACCCCTCCACTTT
TRBV10-3	TRBJ1-5	NA	NA	CAISGFNQPQHF	TGTGCCATCAGTGGCTTTAATCAGCCCCAGCATTTT
TRBV30	TRBJ2-7	NA	NA	CARGQGDYEQYF	TGTGCCCGAGGTCAGGGTGACTACGAGCAGTACTTC
TRBV20-1	TRBJ2-4	NA	NA	CSARAGNKNIQYF	TGCAGTGCTAGAGCGGGAAACAAAAACATTCAGTACTTC
TRBV3-1	TRBJ2-3	TRBD2	few	CASSPIPTSGGTDTQYF	TGTGCCAGCAGCCCCATACCAACTAGCGGGGGGACAGATACGCAGTATTTT
TRBV28	TRBJ1-2	TRBD1	NA	CASSPPGTEGYGYTF	TGTGCCAGCAGTCCTCCCGGGACAGAGGGCTATGGCTACACCTTC
TRBV20-1	TRBJ1-2	NA	NA	CSPRLNGGYTF	TGCAGTCCTCGTTTAAACGGTGGCTACACCTTC
TRBV5-5	TRBJ1-4	NA	few	CASSLEAGGVRKLFF	TGTGCCAGCAGCTTGGAAGCCGGGGGTGTAAGAAAACTGTTTTTT
TRBV3-1	TRBJ1-1	NA	NA	CASSQEAVVQLNTEAFF	TGTGCCAGCAGCCAAGAGGCGGTAGTTCAATTGAACACTGAAGCTTTCTTT